This T cell receptor beta chain was captured in a study of cytomegalovirus exposure and HLA in healthy donors. In the PCR, 60 Vbeta and 13 Jbeta primers were used. Clones were read by immunoSEQ multiplex PCR, and TCRdb kept only the in-frame ones, dropping some. The sample records roughly 120,000 clones, 73% being singletons. Study outcomes and limitations: In vitro testing confirmed a few CMV-associated chains as specific for CMV antigens. Later analysis revealed greater clonal expansion in HLA-associated TCR beta chains than in equally common others.

This clone showed up just once. Its antigen remains unidentified. This CDR3 contains 15 residues. Germline V CDR1 and CDR2: SGHNT, YYREEE (reference sequence). V lost 4 bases to trimming and J lost 7 bases; unmatched junction nucleotides: 10. The chain recombines TRBV5-4 with TRBJ2-1; TRBD1 agrees at 8 bases. The TCR comes from a man between 60 and 75 years old in good health and CMV-seropositive. The sample consisted of PBMCs. The CDR3 sequence: CASSLGTDRANEQFF. CDR3 coding DNA: TGTGCCAGCAGCCTGGGGACGGACAGGGCGAATGAGCAGTTCTTC.